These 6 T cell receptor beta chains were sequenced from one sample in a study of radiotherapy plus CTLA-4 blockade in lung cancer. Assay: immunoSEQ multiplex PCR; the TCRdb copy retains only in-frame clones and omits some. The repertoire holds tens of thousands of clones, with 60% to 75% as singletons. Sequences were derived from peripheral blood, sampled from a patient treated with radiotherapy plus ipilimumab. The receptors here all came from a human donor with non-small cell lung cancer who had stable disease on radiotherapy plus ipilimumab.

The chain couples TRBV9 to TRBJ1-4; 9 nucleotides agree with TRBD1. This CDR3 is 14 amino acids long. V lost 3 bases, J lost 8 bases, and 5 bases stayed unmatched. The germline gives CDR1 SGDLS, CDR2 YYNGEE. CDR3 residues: CASSAGQGMEKLFF. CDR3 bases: TGTGCCAGCAGCGCCGGACAGGGGATGGAAAAACTGTTTTTT. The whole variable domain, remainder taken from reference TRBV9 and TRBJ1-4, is DSGVTQTPKHLITATGQRVTLRCSPRSGDLSVYWYQQSLDQGLQFLIQYYNGEERAKGNILERFSAQQFPDLHSELNLSSLELGDSALYFCASSAGQGMEKLFFGSGTQLSVL.

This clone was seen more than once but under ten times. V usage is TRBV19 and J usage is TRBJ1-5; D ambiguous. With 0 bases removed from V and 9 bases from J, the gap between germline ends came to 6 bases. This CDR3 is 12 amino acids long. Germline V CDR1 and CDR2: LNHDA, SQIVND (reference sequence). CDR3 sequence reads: CASSIDWLPQHF. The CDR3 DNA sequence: TGTGCCAGTAGTATAGATTGGCTGCCCCAGCATTTT.

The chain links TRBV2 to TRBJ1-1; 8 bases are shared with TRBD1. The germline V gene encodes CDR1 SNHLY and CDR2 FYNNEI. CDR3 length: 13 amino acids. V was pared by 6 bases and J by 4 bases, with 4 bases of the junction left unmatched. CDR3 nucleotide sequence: TGTGCCAGCAGGGGGACAGGTGCCACTGAAGCTTTCTTT. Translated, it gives CASRGTGATEAFF.

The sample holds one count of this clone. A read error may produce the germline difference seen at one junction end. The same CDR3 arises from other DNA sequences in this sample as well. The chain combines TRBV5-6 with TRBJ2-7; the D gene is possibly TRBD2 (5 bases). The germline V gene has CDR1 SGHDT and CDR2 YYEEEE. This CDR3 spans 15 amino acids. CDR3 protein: CASSGAEGAFYEQYF. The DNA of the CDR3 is TGCGCCAGCAGCGGAGCAGAGGGCGCATTCTACGAGCAGTACTTC.

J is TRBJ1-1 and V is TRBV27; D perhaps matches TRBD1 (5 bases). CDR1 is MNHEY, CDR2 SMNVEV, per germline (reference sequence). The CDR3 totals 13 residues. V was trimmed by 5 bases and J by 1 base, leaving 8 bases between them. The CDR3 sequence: CASSLDRNTEAFF. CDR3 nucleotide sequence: TGTGCCAGCAGTCTTGACAGGAACACTGAAGCTTTCTTT.

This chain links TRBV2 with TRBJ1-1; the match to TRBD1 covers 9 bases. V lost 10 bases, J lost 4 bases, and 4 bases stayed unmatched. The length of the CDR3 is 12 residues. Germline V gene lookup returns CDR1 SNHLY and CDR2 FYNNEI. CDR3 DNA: TGTGCCAACCGGGACAGGGTCACTGAAGCTTTCTTT. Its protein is CANRDRVTEAFF. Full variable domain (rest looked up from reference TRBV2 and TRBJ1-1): EPEVTQTPSHQVTQMGQEVILRCVPISNHLYFYWYRQILGQKVEFLVSFYNNEISEKSEIFDDQFSVERPDGSNFTLKIRSTKLEDSAMYFCANRDRVTEAFFGQGTRLTVV.